These 2 T cell receptor beta chains were all obtained from the same sample, sequenced in a study of T cells in Graves' hyperthyroidism and ophthalmopathy. Researchers amplified the TCR beta CDR3 regions from RNA transcripts. Initially, a first-round RT-PCR of the TCR CDR3 employed the HTBI primer set. TCRdb reanalysed the multiplex PCR reads using MiXCR and keeps one entry per CDR3 protein. The sample includes approximately 300,000 distinct CDR3 sequences, over 15% of them seen just once. Source material: blood. All receptors come from a man aged 30 to 39 with Graves' hyperthyroidism.

The CDR3 coding sequence is TGCGCCAGCAGCTTGGGAGCGGGCCCTGCTTACCAAGAGACCCAGTACTTC. This gives the protein CASSLGAGPAYQETQYF. The chain has TRBV5-1 and TRBJ2-5; perhaps TRBD2 as D (6 bases). Germline V CDR1 and CDR2: SGHRS, YFSETQ. The ends were cut back, 0 bases at V and 0 bases at J, with 15 bases in the middle. The CDR3 sequence is 17 residues long.

This clonotype was picked up a small number of times. J is TRBJ2-3 and V is TRBV30; the D is unclear. This CDR3 region has 11 residues. With 3 bases removed from V and 7 bases from J, the gap between germline ends came to 8 bases. CDR1 is GTSNPN and CDR2 is SVGIG in the germline V gene (reference sequence). The CDR3 spells CAWRGEYTQYF. The DNA of the CDR3 is TGTGCCTGGAGGGGCGAATATACGCAGTATTTT.